The next 25 T cell receptor beta chains were all read from a single sample in a study of blood T cell repertoires in COVID-19. Measured with immunoSEQ multiplex PCR; TCRdb has only the in-frame clones, and not every one. The repertoire holds 150,000 to 200,000 clones, with almost 85% as singletons. The sample comprised peripheral blood. These receptors all stem from an elderly woman with acute or convalescent COVID-19.

This chain uses TRBV6-2 or TRBV6-3 with TRBJ2-7; D possibly corresponds to TRBD1 (5 bases). The CDR3 extends over 13 amino acids. The germline V gene has CDR1 MNHEY and CDR2 SVGEGT. V lost 4 bases to trimming and J lost 2 bases, with 9 bases between them. The CDR3, as DNA: TGTGCCAGCAGTTCGGCAGGGACCTACGAGCAGTACTTC. Its translation: CASSSAGTYEQYF.

The V call is TRBV30, the J call TRBJ1-2, with D tentatively TRBD1 (5 bases). Germline CDR1 GTSNPN, CDR2 SVGIG (reference sequence). The CDR3 runs 11 residues. The CDR3 sequence: CSIGENYGYTF. The DNA of the CDR3 is TGTTCAATAGGGGAAAACTATGGCTACACCTTC.

The chain links TRBV29-1 to TRBJ1-1; D is unresolved. The CDR3 has 12 amino acids. Trimming shortened V by 4 bases and J by 6 bases, and 12 bases separated the two germline ends. Per the germline V gene, CDR1 is SQVTM and CDR2 is ANQGSEA. The CDR3 loop reads CSVGAVGPEAFF. For the CDR3, the DNA is TGCAGCGTTGGAGCGGTAGGCCCTGAAGCTTTCTTT.

CDR3 DNA sequence: TGTGCCACCAGCATACAGGGGGGAGAAAAACTGTTTTTT. Its translation is CATSIQGGEKLFF. This chain joins TRBV15 and TRBJ1-4; 8 nucleotides agree with TRBD1. The CDR3 extends over 13 amino acids. J lost 8 bases, V lost 4 bases, and 3 bases had no gene match. CDR1 LNHNV and CDR2 YYDKDF come from the germline V gene (reference sequence).

The chain combines TRBV28 with TRBJ1-5; D is undetermined. This CDR3 has 13 amino acids. The ends were cut back, 4 bases at V and 5 bases at J, with 9 bases in the middle. Looked up from germline, CDR1 is MDHEN and CDR2 is SYDVKM. Here the CDR3 DNA reads TGTGCCAGCAGTTCCGAGGGTTATCAGCCCCAGCATTTT. It yields the protein CASSSEGYQPQHF. Full variable domain (missing parts from reference TRBV28 and TRBJ1-5): DVKVTQSSRYLVKRTGEKVFLECVQDMDHENMFWYRQDPGLGLRLIYFSYDVKMKEKGDIPEGYSVSREKKERFSLILESASTNQTSMYLCASSSEGYQPQHFGDGTRLSIL.

Worth noting for this clone: Other DNA variants within this sample encode the same CDR3. The V and J genes are TRBV27 and TRBJ2-7; 9 bases line up with TRBD2. The CDR3 covers 15 residues. The germline V gene has CDR1 MNHEY and CDR2 SMNVEV (reference sequence). V lost 2 bases, J lost 2 bases, and 4 bases stayed unmatched. CDR3 DNA: TGTGCCAGCAGTTTAGGCCTAGCGGGGACCTACGAGCAGTACTTC. Translation: CASSLGLAGTYEQYF.

The chain joins TRBV7-9 to TRBJ1-2; unclear D gene. Germline CDR1 and CDR2: SEHNR and FQNEAQ (reference sequence). CDR3 length equals 12 residues. Trimming removed 1 base at V and 8 bases at J, with 8 bases between. The DNA of the CDR3 is TGTGCCAGCAGCTTAGTGGCTTTGGGCTACACCTTC. It specifies CASSLVALGYTF.

The chain couples TRBV6-6 to TRBJ1-6; D perhaps matches TRBD1 (6 bases). Trimming removed 5 bases from V and 9 bases from J, with 11 bases in between. CDR1 is MNHNY, CDR2 SVGAGI, per germline (reference sequence). The CDR3 runs to 13 residues. The CDR3 DNA reads TGTGCCAGCAGTCAGGGGACTGTTTCACCCCTCCACTTT. It codes for CASSQGTVSPLHF.

The chain uses TRBV6-6 and TRBJ1-2; 11 positions match TRBD1. Germline trimming cut 2 bases from V and 8 bases from J; bases unmatched to any gene: 7. Germline loops: CDR1 MNHNY, CDR2 SVGAGI (reference sequence). The CDR3 length is 15 residues. The DNA for the CDR3 is TGTGCCAGCAGTTACCCAGGACAGGGGGCGGACGGCTACACCTTC. Translation: CASSYPGQGADGYTF.

About this clone: A read error is possible here, since a much larger clone lies one base away. V gene TRBV5-4 combines with J gene TRBJ1-1; D is uncertain. V lost 2 bases and J 0 bases, leaving 2 bases between the germline ends. The length of the CDR3 is 12 residues. The germline V gene has CDR1 SGHNT and CDR2 YYREEE (reference sequence). In DNA form, the CDR3 reads TGTGCCAGCAGCTTCATGAACACTGAAGCTTTCTTT. Amino acid sequence: CASSFMNTEAFF. The full variable domain, in which reference TRBV5-4 and TRBJ1-1 provide the parts outside the CDR3, is ETGVTQSPTHLIKTRGQQVTLRCSSQSGHNTVSWYQQALGQGPQFIFQYYREEENGRGNFPPRFSGLQFPNYSSELNVNALELDDSALYLCASSFMNTEAFFGQGTRLTVV.

This clone was seen a single time. The chain has TRBV13 and TRBJ2-1; D call uncertain. The germline V gene has CDR1 PRHDT and CDR2 FYEKMQ (reference sequence). V was shortened by 0 bases and J by 6 bases, with 9 bases between the two germline ends. The CDR3 extends over 14 amino acids. This CDR3 reads CASSLGENRNEQFF. The CDR3 DNA sequence: TGTGCCAGCAGCTTAGGGGAGAACCGCAATGAGCAGTTCTTC.

There are a few counts of this clone. The chain couples TRBV10-3 to TRBJ1-1, with 8 positions matching TRBD1. This CDR3 is built from 13 residues. V dropped 5 bases and J dropped 7; count of bases not matched to a gene: 6. Germline V gives CDR1 ENHRY, CDR2 SYGVKD. CDR3 region: CAISLDRGDEAFF. CDR3 sequence (DNA): TGTGCCATCAGTCTTGACAGGGGTGATGAAGCTTTCTTT.

The chain combines TRBV6-2 or TRBV6-3 with TRBJ2-1, with TRBD2 matching over 9 bases. The CDR3 consists of 17 residues. The V gene's germline CDR1 is MNHEY and CDR2 SVGEGT. The junction had 7 bases not matched to a gene; V was cut back by 1 base and J by 3 bases. For the CDR3, the DNA is TGTGCCAGCAGTTACTTGGGGACTAGCTTCCGCTACAATGAGCAGTTCTTC. The encoded protein is CASSYLGTSFRYNEQFF.

The chain uses TRBV6-5 and TRBJ1-2; TRBD1 agrees at 7 bases. The germline gives CDR1 MNHEY, CDR2 SVGAGI. V dropped 2 bases and J dropped 8; count of bases not matched to a gene: 8. CDR3 length equals 14 residues. The CDR3 reads CASSYTTGARGYTF. The CDR3 DNA reads TGTGCCAGCAGTTACACAACAGGGGCGCGAGGCTACACCTTC.

V and J are TRBV2 and TRBJ2-7; 7 bases line up with TRBD1. The germline V gene encodes CDR1 SNHLY and CDR2 FYNNEI. V gave up 7 bases and J gave up 0 bases; unmatched junction bases: 6. There are 14 residues in the CDR3. CDR3 in amino acids: CASTEQGSSYEQYF. CDR3 DNA sequence: TGTGCCAGCACGGAACAGGGGTCCTCCTACGAGCAGTACTTC.

This clone has a single count. The J gene is TRBJ1-5, the V gene TRBV5-1, with D possibly matching TRBD1 (5 bases). The V end was cut by 1 base, the J end by 4 bases, with 9 bases between. The CDR3 covers 14 residues. Per the germline V gene, CDR1 is SGHRS and CDR2 is YFSETQ. This CDR3 is CASSLTAGNQPQHF. DNA of the CDR3: TGCGCCAGCAGCTTGACAGCAGGGAATCAGCCCCAGCATTTT.

V and J are TRBV7-6 and TRBJ2-3, with D perhaps TRBD2 (6 bases). Germline values: CDR1 SGHVS, CDR2 FNYEAQ. Trimming took 0 bases from V and 1 from J, leaving 8 bases between them. CDR3 size: 15 residues. CDR3 sequence (DNA): TGTGCCAGCAGCTTAGCGGGAGGTCGCACAGATACGCAGTATTTT. This encodes CASSLAGGRTDTQYF.

The chain links TRBV6-4 to TRBJ2-5; 10 bases align to TRBD1. The germline gives CDR1 MRHNA, CDR2 SNTAGT. This CDR3 is 19 amino acids long. V was pared by 0 bases and J by 5 bases, with 15 bases of the junction left unmatched. CDR3 bases: TGTGCCAGCAGTGACTCAGGGACAGGGGTGGTCGTCGAGAAGGAGACCCAGTACTTC. Protein sequence: CASSDSGTGVVVEKETQYF.

The chain joins TRBV12-3 or TRBV12-4 to TRBJ1-1, with D possibly being TRBD1 (5 bases). The CDR3 covers 12 residues. Trimming shortened V by 3 bases and J by 8 bases, and 10 bases separated the two germline ends. The CDR3 nucleotides read TGTGCCAGCAGTTTGGTAGGGGCCGAAGCTTTCTTT. Translated: CASSLVGAEAFF.

V and J are TRBV6-6 and TRBJ1-2; D unclear. Trimming removed 3 bases at V and 6 bases at J, with 11 bases between. Germline assignment: CDR1 MNHNY and CDR2 SVGAGI (reference sequence). The CDR3 spans 13 residues. The CDR3 DNA reads TGTGCCAGCAGTTATCTGCAGAGGGATGGCTACACCTTC. Protein sequence: CASSYLQRDGYTF.

The chain carries TRBV11-3 and TRBJ2-3, with D perhaps TRBD2 (5 bases). Germline V lookup: CDR1 SGHNT, CDR2 YENEEA. The length of the CDR3 is 15 residues. The V gene lost 3 bases and the J gene lost 0 bases, with 10 bases spanning the gap. CDR3 loop: CASSLHSGSTDTQYF. Here the CDR3 DNA reads TGTGCCAGCAGCTTGCACAGCGGTAGCACAGATACGCAGTATTTT.

V and J are TRBV3-1 (or the pseudogene TRBV3-2) and TRBJ2-1; 12 bases are a match to TRBD2. Trimming removed 0 bases from V and 12 bases from J; junction bases left unmatched: 15. The CDR3 extends over 18 amino acids. Germline CDR1 LGHDT, CDR2 YNNKEL (reference sequence). The CDR3 loop reads CASSQEAAGASGRARQFF. CDR3 coding DNA: TGTGCCAGCAGCCAAGAGGCGGCGGGGGCTAGCGGGAGGGCCCGGCAGTTCTTC.

This clone was seen just once. The sample contains more than one DNA sequence encoding this CDR3. The chain joins TRBV3-1 (or the pseudogene TRBV3-2) to TRBJ2-1, with D unresolved. The CDR3 has 16 residues. Deletions cut 4 bases from V and 0 bases from J, with 13 bases between. Germline loops: CDR1 LGHDT, CDR2 YNNKEL (reference sequence). The CDR3 spells CASSLRRGASYNEQFF. The CDR3 nucleotides read TGTGCCAGCAGCCTCCGTCGAGGAGCCTCCTACAATGAGCAGTTCTTC.

The chain combines TRBV7-2 with TRBJ2-7; a possible D gene is TRBD1 (6 bases). The CDR3 has 18 residues. The germline CDR1 and CDR2 sequences are SGHTA and FQGNSA. V dropped 0 bases and J dropped 4 bases, with 22 bases sitting between them. DNA of the CDR3: TGTGCCAGCAGCTTAGCTCAATCCGGGACAATCGCCCAGTACGAGCAGTACTTC. Encoded protein: CASSLAQSGTIAQYEQYF.

The genes are TRBV19 and TRBJ2-1; a possible D gene is TRBD2 (6 bases). Germline CDR1 and CDR2: LNHDA and SQIVND (reference sequence). V was cut by 5 bases and J by 5 bases, with 19 bases left in between. The length of the CDR3 is 16 residues. The CDR3 loop reads CASSPRELISHNEQFF. The CDR3 DNA sequence: TGTGCCAGTAGTCCCCGGGAGCTCATTTCGCACAATGAGCAGTTCTTC.